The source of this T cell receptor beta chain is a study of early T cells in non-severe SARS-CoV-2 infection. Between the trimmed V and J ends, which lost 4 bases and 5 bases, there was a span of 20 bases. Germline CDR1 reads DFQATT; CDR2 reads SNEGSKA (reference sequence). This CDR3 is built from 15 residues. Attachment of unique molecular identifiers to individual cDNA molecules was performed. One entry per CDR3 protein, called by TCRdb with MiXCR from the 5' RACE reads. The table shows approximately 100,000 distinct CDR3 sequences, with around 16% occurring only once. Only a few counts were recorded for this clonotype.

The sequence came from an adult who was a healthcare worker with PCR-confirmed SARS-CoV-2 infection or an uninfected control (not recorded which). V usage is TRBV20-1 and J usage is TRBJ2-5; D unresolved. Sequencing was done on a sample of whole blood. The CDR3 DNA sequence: TGCAGTGCTACAATTCCCTTGGCCCTCGGTGAGACCCAGTACTTC. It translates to CSATIPLALGETQYF.